This T cell receptor (beta chain) came from a study of regulatory T cells in long-lasting Graves disease. Whole-study results and caveats: TRBV28, TRBJ1-2 and TRBJ2-5 were favored in persistent disease.

About this clonotype itself: Antigen: not known. Given a much more abundant clone one base away, this may be a read error.

Germline V gives CDR1 SGHTA, CDR2 FQGNSA. CDR3 length equals 12 residues. V lost 4 bases and J 6 bases, leaving 7 bases between the germline ends. For TCR beta, libraries came from iRepertoire HTBI primers and Arm-PCR of CDR3 regions. The authors' processing: The identification of approximately 62 TRBV and roughly 14 TRBJ segments was made across samples. TCRdb recomputed calls from the multiplex PCR reads with MiXCR, one row per CDR3 protein. The V and J calls come from TCRdb's annotation, not from the publication. The sample shows some 230,000 distinct CDR3 sequences, approximately 16% of them seen only once. The time point was: newly diagnosed GD, antithyroid drugs for less than 3 months. PBMC RNA served as the TCR library source.

This chain uses TRBV7-2 with TRBJ1-5; unclear D gene. The specimen comprised peripheral blood mononuclear cells (PBMCs), sampled at new diagnosis, from a patient treated with antithyroid drugs. The TCR sequence derives from a female donor with Graves disease. In DNA, the CDR3 is TGTGCCAGCAGCTCCTTTGGTCAGCCCCAGCATTTT. Encoded protein: CASSSFGQPQHF.